The clone carrying this TCR beta chain was observed a few times. Unmatched junction bases numbered 6, after V lost 4 bases and J lost 8 bases. This CDR3 has 13 residues. From germline, CDR1 is MNHEY and CDR2 SVGAGI. The sample originates from a study of T-cell memory formation after mild COVID-19. On the study more broadly: Largely, the TCR clusters proved donor specific.

TCRdb re-called the 5' RACE reads with MiXCR, one entry per CDR3 protein. There are approximately 260,000 distinct CDR3 sequences in the sample; approximately 15% occur only once, and roughly 21% lies in the top ten. J is TRBJ1-2 and V is TRBV6-5, with TRBD1 matching 8 bases. This TCR came from a young man who had mild COVID-19 (a few samples of this study predate the infection). Cell type and time point are not known. Sequenced sample: PBMCs or a T cell subset sorted from them (not recorded which). CDR3 bases: TGTGCCAGCAGTTGGGACAGGATCGACGGCTACACCTTC. Protein sequence: CASSWDRIDGYTF.